This TCR beta chain was captured by sequencing in a study of T cells in Graves' hyperthyroidism and ophthalmopathy. Overall study findings and caveats: Clonotypes that were expanded in thyroid above 0.001 mostly appeared in blood too.

This clonotype was detected only a few times. Its antigen is currently unknown. Patients aged 18 to 65 had newly diagnosed hyperthyroidism lasting under 2 months. Based on clinical symptoms, serum thyroxine and TRAb, thyroid ultrasound and orbital computed tomography, diagnoses were reached. Fresh peripheral blood, approximately 9.6 ml, yielded the PBMCs. Template material for amplifying TCR beta CDR3 regions consisted of RNA transcripts. The HTBI primer set served for first-round RT-PCR of the TCR CDR3. TCRdb independently ran MiXCR on the multiplex PCR reads; one entry per CDR3 protein. The profile shows a few hundred thousand distinct CDR3 sequences, 15% to 20% of them singletons. The CDR3 has 11 residues. V lost 3 bases to trimming and J lost 12 bases, with 11 bases between them. Per the germline V gene, CDR1 is SEHNR and CDR2 is FQNEAQ (reference sequence).

Sequenced sample: blood. The genes are TRBV7-9 and TRBJ1-1; perhaps TRBD1 as D (5 bases). The sequence was obtained from a woman aged 50 to 60 with Graves' hyperthyroidism. This CDR3 is CASSLGGEPFF. CDR3 nucleotide sequence: TGTGCCAGCAGCTTGGGGGGGGAGCCTTTCTTT.